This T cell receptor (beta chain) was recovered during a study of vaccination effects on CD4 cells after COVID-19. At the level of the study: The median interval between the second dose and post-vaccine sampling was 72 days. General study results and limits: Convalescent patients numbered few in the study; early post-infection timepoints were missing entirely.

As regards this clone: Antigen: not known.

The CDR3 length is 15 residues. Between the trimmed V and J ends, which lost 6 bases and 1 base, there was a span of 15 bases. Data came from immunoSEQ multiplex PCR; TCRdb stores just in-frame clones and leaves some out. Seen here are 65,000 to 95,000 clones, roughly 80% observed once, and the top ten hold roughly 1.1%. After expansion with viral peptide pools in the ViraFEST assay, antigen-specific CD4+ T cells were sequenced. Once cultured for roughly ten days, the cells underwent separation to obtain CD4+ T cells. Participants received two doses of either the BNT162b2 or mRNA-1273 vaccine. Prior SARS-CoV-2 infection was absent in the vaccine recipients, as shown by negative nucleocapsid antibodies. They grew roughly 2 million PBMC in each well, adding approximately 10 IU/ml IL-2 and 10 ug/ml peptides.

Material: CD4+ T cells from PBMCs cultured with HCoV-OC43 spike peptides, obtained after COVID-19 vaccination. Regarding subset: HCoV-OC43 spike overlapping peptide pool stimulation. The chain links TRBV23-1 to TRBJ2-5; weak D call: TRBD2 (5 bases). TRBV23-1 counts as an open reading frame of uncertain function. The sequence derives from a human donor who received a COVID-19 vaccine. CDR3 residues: CASSQEGSSQETQYF. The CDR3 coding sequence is TGCGCCAGCAGCCAAGAGGGCAGCTCCCAAGAGACCCAGTACTTC.